These 32 T cell receptor beta chains originate from one sample sequenced in a study of PD-1 blockade in classical Hodgkin lymphoma. The assay was immunoSEQ multiplex PCR, and TCRdb's table has in-frame clones only and misses some. This sample carries some 96,000 clones, approximately 94% of them seen once, and the ten largest clones take less than 2%. Stated time point: cycle 4 day 1 (C4D1), after five to seven weeks of nivolumab. Every one of the patients relapsed after autologous stem cell transplantation (brentuximab vedotin exposure was variable). Source: peripheral blood mononuclear cells (PBMCs), taken before the fourth cycle of nivolumab. These receptors originate from a human donor with classical Hodgkin lymphoma.

This chain connects TRBV28 to TRBJ2-1; D is perhaps TRBD1 (8 bases). CDR1 and CDR2 (germline): MDHEN, SYDVKM. CDR3 size: 14 residues. V lost 5 bases and J 9 bases, leaving 17 bases between the germline ends. Here the CDR3 reads CASSPINRGGEQFF. The CDR3 region has the DNA TGTGCCAGCAGTCCAATAAACAGGGGGGGTGAGCAGTTCTTC.

J is TRBJ2-1 and V is TRBV5-6; 12 nucleotides agree with TRBD2. Germline trimming cut 5 bases from V and 8 bases from J; bases unmatched to any gene: 8. Germline V gene data show CDR1 as SGHDT and CDR2 as YYEEEE. There are 15 residues in the CDR3. The CDR3 sequence: CASSDPGLAGHEQFF. The CDR3 nucleotides are TGTGCCAGCAGTGACCCGGGACTAGCGGGTCATGAGCAGTTCTTC.

The V gene is TRBV28, the J gene TRBJ2-7; possibly TRBD2 for D (6 bases). The V end was cut by 7 bases, the J end by 4 bases, with 17 bases between. Per germline, CDR1 MDHEN and CDR2 SYDVKM. The CDR3 runs to 14 residues. CDR3 protein: CASTRTLGGYEQYF. CDR3 nucleotide sequence: TGTGCCAGCACCCGGACTCTGGGGGGTTACGAGCAGTACTTC.

The chain links TRBV10-3 to TRBJ2-5; D remains unclear. Germline V CDR1 and CDR2: ENHRY, SYGVKD. The CDR3 totals 14 residues. V lost 4 bases and J 5 bases, leaving 14 bases between the germline ends. For the CDR3, the DNA is TGTGCCATCAGTGCAAACCCGACCGGGGAGACCCAGTACTTC. The encoded protein is CAISANPTGETQYF.

The CDR3 sequence: CASSTIGQVYNEQFF. As DNA, the CDR3 is TGTGCCAGCAGTACCATCGGACAGGTCTACAATGAGCAGTTCTTC. The rearrangement links TRBV28 to TRBJ2-1, with 7 nucleotides matching TRBD1. With V trimmed by 5 bases and J by 3 bases, 7 bases remained unmatched. Per germline, CDR1 MDHEN and CDR2 SYDVKM. This CDR3 is built from 15 residues.

The CDR3 region has the DNA TGTGCCAGTAGTATACGGTGGAAGGGGGCCGGAGTTAGCACTGAAGCTTTCTTT. This codes for CASSIRWKGAGVSTEAFF. J is TRBJ1-1 and V is TRBV19; 7 nucleotides line up with TRBD1. This CDR3 is 18 amino acids long. Germline CDR1 reads LNHDA; CDR2 reads SQIVND (reference sequence). Trimming cost V 2 bases and J 4 bases; bases outside gene matches: 16. Combining the CDR3 with reference TRBV19 and TRBJ1-1 gives the whole variable domain DGGITQSPKYLFRKEGQNVTLSCEQNLNHDAMYWYRQDPGQGLRLIYYSQIVNDFQKGDIAEGYSVSREKKESFPLTVTSAQKNPTAFYLCASSIRWKGAGVSTEAFFGQGTRLTVV.

The rearrangement uses TRBV11-3 and TRBJ1-1; possibly TRBD1 for D (5 bases). The V gene lost 4 bases and the J gene lost 1 base, with 13 bases spanning the gap. The CDR3 runs 15 residues. Germline V gene lookup returns CDR1 SGHNT and CDR2 YENEEA. The DNA of the CDR3 is TGTGCCAGCAGCTCGGATCGGAGGGGGAACACTGAAGCTTTCTTT. As protein: CASSSDRRGNTEAFF.

This chain uses TRBV27 with TRBJ1-2; D might be TRBD1 (5 bases). Trimming took off 3 bases at V and 4 bases at J, with 18 bases between the two ends. Germline loops: CDR1 MNHEY, CDR2 SMNVEV (reference sequence). The CDR3 has 16 amino acids. DNA of the CDR3: TGTGCCAGCAGTTTTGGGCAGGGAGGGCGCTTCTATGGCTACACCTTC. Its protein is CASSFGQGGRFYGYTF.

The rearrangement links TRBV9 to TRBJ1-2; D is unresolved. Trimming took 0 bases from V and 14 from J, leaving 23 bases between them. In germline, CDR1 is SGDLS, CDR2 YYNGEE. The CDR3 runs to 15 residues. Written as DNA, the CDR3 is TGTGCCAGCAGCGTAGAGGCTGGGGTTTTTAGAGGATTGACCTTC. Protein: CASSVEAGVFRGLTF.

The V and J genes are TRBV28 and TRBJ1-4; maybe TRBD1 (5 bases). Germline loops: CDR1 MDHEN, CDR2 SYDVKM. The CDR3 contains 16 residues. Trimming left V 8 bases short and J 5 bases short, with 21 bases between. The CDR3 bases are TGTGCCAGCTCTTACCTTGGGGGTGGGGGAAATGAAAAACTGTTTTTT. This codes for CASSYLGGGGNEKLFF.

The chain joins TRBV4-2 to TRBJ2-7; 8 bases fit TRBD2. The germline gives CDR1 LGHNA, CDR2 YNFKEQ. CDR3 length: 17 residues. V lost 1 base to trimming and J lost 3 bases; unmatched junction nucleotides: 11. The CDR3 protein is CASSQAAGVSAGYEQYF. For the CDR3, the DNA is TGTGCCAGCAGCCAAGCAGCGGGAGTGTCTGCCGGCTACGAGCAGTACTTC.

V gene TRBV25-1 combines with J gene TRBJ2-7, with D unresolved. Deletions cut 3 bases from V and 2 bases from J, with 8 bases between. This CDR3 has 13 amino acids. Germline V gene data show CDR1 as MGHDK and CDR2 as SYGVNS. The CDR3 reads CASSDLRTYEQYF. CDR3 nucleotide sequence: TGTGCCAGCAGTGATTTAAGAACCTACGAGCAGTACTTC.

This chain connects TRBV11-2 to TRBJ2-3; TRBD2 is a possible D gene (6 bases). The CDR3 extends over 14 amino acids. Germline V CDR1 and CDR2: SGHAT, FQNNGV. Trimming left V 1 base short and J 2 bases short, with 7 bases between. CDR3 coding DNA: TGTGCCAGCAGCTTAGGCGGGGACACAGATACGCAGTATTTT. The encoded protein is CASSLGGDTDTQYF. The full variable domain, rest sourced from reference TRBV11-2 and TRBJ2-3, is EAGVAQSPRYKIIEKRQSVAFWCNPISGHATLYWYQQILGQGPKLLIQFQNNGVVDDSQLPKDRFSAERLKGVDSTLKIQPAKLEDSAVYLCASSLGGDTDTQYFGPGTRLTVL.

This chain uses TRBV28 with TRBJ2-1; TRBD2 aligns across 7 bases. The CDR3 totals 14 residues. Trimming removed 3 bases from V and 14 bases from J; junction bases left unmatched: 13. CDR1 MDHEN and CDR2 SYDVKM come from the germline V gene. The CDR3 here is CASSLDQLRREKFF. CDR3 nucleotides: TGTGCCAGCAGTTTGGATCAGCTTAGGCGGGAGAAGTTCTTC.

The genes are TRBV6-1 and TRBJ2-5, with 7 positions matching TRBD1. Germline assignment: CDR1 MNHNS and CDR2 SASEGT. The V gene end was trimmed by 3 bases and the J gene end by 5 bases; junction bases not matched to a gene: 6. The CDR3 is made up of 14 amino acids. CDR3 amino acids: CASSDSTGRETQYF. The CDR3 region has the DNA TGTGCCAGCAGTGACTCGACAGGGCGGGAGACCCAGTACTTC.

The chain is built from TRBV6-5 and TRBJ2-2, with 7 bases that match TRBD2. The CDR3 covers 15 residues. The germline gives CDR1 MNHEY, CDR2 SVGAGI. Trimming at V came to 5 bases and at J to 6 bases, leaving 9 bases not matched to a gene. CDR3 nucleotide sequence: TGTGCCAGCAGTGCGAACGGGCTAGCGGCCGGGGAGCTGTTTTTT. It is translated as CASSANGLAAGELFF.

The rearrangement links TRBV9 to TRBJ2-7; 10 nucleotides line up with TRBD1. Germline lookup yields CDR1 SGDLS and CDR2 YYNGEE. This CDR3 has 16 residues. The V segment lost 3 bases and the J segment 6 bases; nucleotides outside the gene matches: 12. This CDR3 reads CASSGDRGKGPFEQYF. Written as DNA, the CDR3 is TGTGCCAGCAGCGGGGACAGGGGTAAGGGGCCTTTCGAGCAGTACTTC.

The rearrangement joins TRBV6-5 to TRBJ1-4; D ambiguous. Germline CDR1 MNHEY, CDR2 SVGAGI. The ends were cut back, 2 bases at V and 0 bases at J, with 10 bases in the middle. The CDR3 runs 16 residues. The CDR3 DNA sequence: TGTGCCAGCAGTTACCGGCCCATGGCAACTAATGAAAAACTGTTTTTT. It specifies CASSYRPMATNEKLFF.

The J gene is TRBJ2-3, the V gene TRBV7-3; the D is unclear. V was trimmed by 4 bases and J by 0 bases, leaving 14 bases between them. There are 16 residues in the CDR3. Germline loops: CDR1 SGHTA, CDR2 FQGTGA. CDR3 nucleotide sequence: TGTGCCAGCAGCTCCCAAGGCGGCCCTAGCACAGATACGCAGTATTTT. It specifies CASSSQGGPSTDTQYF.

This chain links TRBV10-3 with TRBJ2-1; 11 bases line up with TRBD2. Germline assignment: CDR1 ENHRY and CDR2 SYGVKD. This CDR3 has 15 residues. V lost 6 bases to trimming and J lost 6 bases; unmatched junction nucleotides: 7. This chain's CDR3 is CAISPGTSGPNEQFF. CDR3 DNA: TGTGCCATCAGCCCCGGGACTAGCGGCCCCAATGAGCAGTTCTTC.

The chain links TRBV5-1 to TRBJ1-3; D uncertain. Per germline, CDR1 SGHRS and CDR2 YFSETQ. This CDR3 is built from 14 residues. Trimming stripped 0 bases from V and 2 bases from J, with 6 bases between. The CDR3 here is CASSLDRAGNTIYF. In DNA, the CDR3 is TGCGCCAGCAGCTTGGACCGGGCTGGAAACACCATATATTTT.

The chain combines TRBV5-4 with TRBJ2-5, with D perhaps matching TRBD1 (6 bases). This CDR3 is 16 amino acids long. The germline V and J ends were trimmed by 4 bases and 5 bases, with 21 bases remaining between them. Germline CDR1 and CDR2: SGHNT and YYREEE (reference sequence). The CDR3 coding sequence is TGTGCCAGCAGCCCCCGGACAGACTCCAGAGGGGAGACCCAGTACTTC. This gives the protein CASSPRTDSRGETQYF.

The chain carries TRBV7-2 and TRBJ2-3, with TRBD2 matching 11 bases. The CDR3 runs 15 residues. The V segment lost 5 bases and the J segment 6 bases; nucleotides outside the gene matches: 7. The germline CDR1 and CDR2 sequences are SGHTA and FQGNSA. The CDR3 region is CASSARLAGGDTQYF. CDR3 DNA: TGTGCCAGCAGCGCACGCTTAGCGGGAGGGGATACGCAGTATTTT.

In its sample, this clone was seen once. The V call is TRBV7-9, the J call TRBJ2-2, with 10 nucleotides matching TRBD2. The CDR3 length is 17 residues. J was trimmed by 7 bases and V by 7 bases; bases with no gene match: 15. CDR1 SEHNR and CDR2 FQNEAQ come from the germline V gene (reference sequence). Written as DNA, the CDR3 is TGTGCCAGCACCCAAGAACCTAGCGGGAGTATGAACGGGGAGCTGTTTTTT. Translating it yields CASTQEPSGSMNGELFF.

The chain joins TRBV7-6 to TRBJ2-2, with TRBD2 matching 13 bases. CDR1 is SGHVS and CDR2 is FNYEAQ in the germline V gene. The J segment lost 7 bases and the V segment lost 5 bases, leaving 10 bases of the junction unmatched. The CDR3 is 17 residues long. The DNA for the CDR3 is TGTGCCAGCAGCCCTACTAGCGGGAGGGCCCAGGACGGGGAGCTGTTTTTT. Its protein is CASSPTSGRAQDGELFF.

CDR3 sequence: CASSISGTGELFF. The CDR3 DNA reads TGTGCCAGTAGTATATCTGGGACCGGGGAGCTGTTTTTT. The rearrangement uses TRBV19 and TRBJ2-2; D ambiguous. The length of the CDR3 is 13 residues. Trimming pared 2 bases from V and 5 bases from J, leaving 6 bases between. Germline CDR1 is LNHDA and CDR2 is SQIVND (reference sequence).

CDR3 in amino acids: CASMGQGTEQYF. The DNA for the CDR3 is TGTGCCAGCATGGGGCAGGGCACCGAGCAGTACTTC. The chain joins TRBV6-1 to TRBJ2-7; maybe TRBD1 (5 bases). The CDR3 spans 12 residues. Germline loops: CDR1 MNHNS, CDR2 SASEGT. V lost 7 bases and J lost 6, with 13 bases in between.

This chain links TRBV10-1 with TRBJ2-2; maybe TRBD1 (5 bases). The V gene lost 2 bases and the J gene lost 13 bases, with 17 bases spanning the gap. CDR1 is WNHNN, CDR2 SYGVQD, per germline (reference sequence). The CDR3 is 14 amino acids. The DNA for the CDR3 is TGCGCCAGCAGTGAGACAGGACGAGGCGTTGGGCTGTTTTTT. It translates to CASSETGRGVGLFF.

The rearrangement joins TRBV5-6 to TRBJ1-2; 10 bases are a match to TRBD1. Germline values: CDR1 SGHDT, CDR2 YYEEEE. The CDR3 is 16 amino acids. V was pared by 4 bases and J by 4 bases, with 10 bases of the junction left unmatched. CDR3: CASSLWDRGVSYGYTF. The CDR3 DNA sequence: TGTGCCAGCAGCCTCTGGGACAGGGGAGTGAGCTATGGCTACACCTTC.

The chain employs TRBV18 and TRBJ2-7; possibly TRBD1 for D (6 bases). This CDR3 has 14 amino acids. Trimming pared 1 base from V and 2 bases from J, leaving 9 bases between. Germline V gives CDR1 KGHSH, CDR2 LQKENI. The DNA for the CDR3 is TGTGCCAGCTCACCACATGGGGGCGCCTACGAGCAGTACTTC. Translated, it gives CASSPHGGAYEQYF.

CDR3 sequence reads: CASSPTGKTQYF. The CDR3 nucleotides read TGTGCCAGCAGCCCGACAGGGAAGACCCAGTACTTC. The V gene is TRBV7-7, the J gene TRBJ2-5; 7 nucleotides agree with TRBD1. CDR3 length: 12 amino acids. Looked up from germline, CDR1 is SSHAT and CDR2 is FNYEAQ (reference sequence). The ends lost 5 bases at V and 6 bases at J; junction bases unmatched: 3.

V gene TRBV28 combines with J gene TRBJ2-3, with D unclear. The CDR3 totals 12 residues. CDR1 is MDHEN, CDR2 SYDVKM, per germline. V was clipped by 7 bases and J by 3 bases, with 8 bases between them. The chain's CDR3 is CASTHPTDTQYF. In DNA form, the CDR3 reads TGTGCCAGCACCCACCCTACAGATACGCAGTATTTT.